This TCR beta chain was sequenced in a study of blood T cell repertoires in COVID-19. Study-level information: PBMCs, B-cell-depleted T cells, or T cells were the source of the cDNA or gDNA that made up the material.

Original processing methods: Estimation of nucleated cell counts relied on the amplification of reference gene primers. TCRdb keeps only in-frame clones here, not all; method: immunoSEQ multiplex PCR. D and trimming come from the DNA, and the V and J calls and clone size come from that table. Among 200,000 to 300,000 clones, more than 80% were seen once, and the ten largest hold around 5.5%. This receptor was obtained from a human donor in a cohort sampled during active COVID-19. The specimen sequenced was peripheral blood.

CDR3 protein: CASSPLTGTPGLAKNIQYF. CDR3 DNA sequence: TGCGCCAGCAGCCCCTTGACAGGGACCCCCGGCCTAGCCAAAAACATTCAGTACTTC. The chain uses TRBV4-1 and TRBJ2-4, with TRBD1 matching 7 bases. V lost 4 bases, J lost 0 bases, and 15 bases stayed unmatched. Germline V CDR1 and CDR2: MGHRA, YSYEKL. The CDR3 is made up of 19 amino acids.